The clone carrying this T cell receptor beta chain showed up many times. The tissue used was unsorted bulk material of about 19-31 mg. RNA and DNA were co-extracted from it with the AllPrep DNA/RNA mini kit. This entry comes from a study of tumor-infiltrating lymphocytes in primary liver carcinoma. Reverse transcription of about 0.5 ug total RNA with a constant-region primer produced TCR beta cDNA. Three nested multiplex PCR rounds of slightly modified ARM-PCR generated TCR beta libraries. Researchers ran the first two PCR rounds for approximately 10 cycles each with TRBV1-TRBV30 forward primers and a C-beta reverse primer. One entry per CDR3 protein results from TCRdb running MiXCR on the multiplex PCR reads. The repertoire includes around 88,000 distinct CDR3 sequences, roughly 70% of them detected once, and approximately 30% sits in the top ten. V lost 4 bases to trimming and J lost 1 base, with 4 bases between them. Germline V CDR1 and CDR2: SQVTM, ANQGSEA. The CDR3 is 12 amino acids.

Sequencing was performed on tumor-adjacent normal liver tissue. This chain joins TRBV29-1 and TRBJ2-2, with D hard to call. This receptor was taken from a man aged 40-55 years with primary liver carcinoma and hepatitis B virus infection. The CDR3 DNA reads TGCAGCGTTGTGGGGAACACCGGGGAGCTGTTTTTT. This encodes CSVVGNTGELFF.